This paragraph covers one TCR beta chain sequence. What antigen it recognizes has not been identified. Within one base of it there is no much larger clone, and no base qualities were kept. Unstimulated PBMCs, after thawing, were stained for CD3, CD4 and CD8 and then FACS-sorted into CD3+CD4+ and CD3+CD8+ populations. Randomization to immunosuppression withdrawal applied to every one of the 8 studied subjects. The Qiagen DNeasy Blood and Tissue Kit was used for isolation of genomic DNA. The CDR3 covers 17 residues, taking in both the cysteine and the phenylalanine. Only the CDR3 part of the read is kept: 51 bases, read in frame from the first base. V is pared back by 2 bases and J by 2 bases, with 16 bases lying between the germline termini. Sequences MDHEN (CDR1) and SYDVKM (CDR2) are obtained from the germline V gene. This entry is derived from a study of T cell clones after liver transplantation (dated by TCRdb to about 2019). With respect to the entire study: The samples were obtained from ITN030ST, a randomized trial that attempted immunosuppression withdrawal within 2 years after liver transplantation. Donor-reactive T cell clones were identified by TCRbeta sequencing following a pre-transplant mixed lymphocyte reaction and were subsequently tracked in post-transplant blood. No induction therapy was given to the subjects, and standard immunosuppression was administered until randomization at 12-24 months post-transplant. Third party-reactive TCRbeta sequences were also identified from pre-transplant MLRs to serve as an antigen-independent comparator for donor-reactive sequences. Of the eight recipients, a few were HCV-positive, while the remaining recipients had been transplanted for non-autoimmune, non-viral indications. A cohort of 8 liver transplant recipients was studied, of whom 3 were classified as tolerant and 5 as non-tolerant. Tolerance meant complete immunosuppression withdrawal for at least one year without liver enzymes rising beyond twice the upper limit of normal. Blood samples were collected pre-transplant, then pre-randomization ahead of withdrawal, and finally post-randomization once withdrawal had either been completed or failed. The paper's findings and limits, for the study overall: Donor-reactive sequences declined more than third party-reactive ones, suggesting partial antigen-specific deletion unrelated to withdrawal success. When repertoire turnover was taken into account, detection of donor-reactive sequences was significantly reduced in 7 of 8 subjects for CD4 and in 8 of 8 subjects for CD8. In most of the 8 subjects, circulating donor-reactive CD4 TCRbeta sequences decreased significantly after transplant, regardless of tolerance or HCV status. Conclusions were preliminary, limited by small, heterogeneous patient numbers and non-standardized post-transplant time points. Since no allograft tissue specimens were available, donor-reactive T cells may have migrated into the graft instead of being deleted. In a couple of subjects, low numbers of available donor cells limited the measurable donor-reactive repertoire.

Using immunoSEQ, frozen genomic DNA was subjected to high-throughput TCRbeta CDR3 sequencing, a process that included PCR amplification, mapping, bias correction and internal controls. Regarding the original processing steps: Productive rearrangements were kept, and unique TCRbeta sequences were defined by CDR3 nucleotide sequence plus V and J gene. For classification of a sequence as donor-reactive, at least 5-fold expansion in CFSE-low cells relative to unstimulated pre-transplant cells and a frequency of at least 0.01% were required. Minimum frequency thresholds were set for each subject on the basis of the unstimulated sample with the lowest template count, so that a detection power of at least 90% was ensured. Repertoire turnover was measured by Jensen-Shannon divergence between the top 1000 TCRbeta sequences post- and pre-transplant. Changes in detection of donor-reactive sequences were tested with two-sided Fisher's exact tests. TCRdb mirrors the immuneACCESS table, restricted to in-frame sequences. Some clones are absent from its copies; in checked studies, under half trace to an unresolved V gene, and the reason for the others is unknown. The DNA gave D and trimming, while V, J and clone size come from that table. In all, the sample holds roughly 80,000 clones, and roughly 85% of those were seen once. The ten top clones hold around 0.5% of the sample.

Sequenced material: CD4+ T cells from blood, taken approximately 3.5 years after liver transplant. In this chain, TRBV28 is recombined with TRBJ2-4, with the D segment identity uncertain. The TCR comes from a human patient who received a liver transplant. After a transplant, certain T cells may trace back to the graft donor. The CDR3 protein sequence reads: CASSLTRAPTPKNIQYF. Read as DNA, the sequence is TGTGCCAGCAGTTTAACTCGGGCTCCCACCCCCAAAAACATTCAGTACTTC.